This TCR beta chain derives from a study of cytomegalovirus exposure and HLA in healthy donors. General observations from the study: Some V segments, TRBV6-2 and TRBV6-3 among them, were indistinguishable and were therefore excluded.

The PCR made use of 60 Vbeta and 13 Jbeta primers. The data were produced by immunoSEQ multiplex PCR, yet TCRdb's version contains in-frame clones alone and is incomplete. The repertoire holds over 150,000 clones, around 86% seen once, with approximately 1.8% in the top ten. This CDR3 spans 16 amino acids. The V and J ends lost 0 bases and 4 bases, in that order; junction bases with no gene match: 9. The germline V gene encodes CDR1 SGDLS and CDR2 YYNGEE. Regarding this clone: The target antigen is unknown.

The chain uses TRBV9 and TRBJ2-7, with TRBD2 matching over 8 bases. Sequencing used PBMCs. This TCR was recovered from a human donor in good health. CDR3 in amino acids: CASSVEAGGLVYEQYF. The CDR3 DNA reads TGTGCCAGCAGCGTAGAGGCTGGGGGACTAGTGTACGAGCAGTACTTC.